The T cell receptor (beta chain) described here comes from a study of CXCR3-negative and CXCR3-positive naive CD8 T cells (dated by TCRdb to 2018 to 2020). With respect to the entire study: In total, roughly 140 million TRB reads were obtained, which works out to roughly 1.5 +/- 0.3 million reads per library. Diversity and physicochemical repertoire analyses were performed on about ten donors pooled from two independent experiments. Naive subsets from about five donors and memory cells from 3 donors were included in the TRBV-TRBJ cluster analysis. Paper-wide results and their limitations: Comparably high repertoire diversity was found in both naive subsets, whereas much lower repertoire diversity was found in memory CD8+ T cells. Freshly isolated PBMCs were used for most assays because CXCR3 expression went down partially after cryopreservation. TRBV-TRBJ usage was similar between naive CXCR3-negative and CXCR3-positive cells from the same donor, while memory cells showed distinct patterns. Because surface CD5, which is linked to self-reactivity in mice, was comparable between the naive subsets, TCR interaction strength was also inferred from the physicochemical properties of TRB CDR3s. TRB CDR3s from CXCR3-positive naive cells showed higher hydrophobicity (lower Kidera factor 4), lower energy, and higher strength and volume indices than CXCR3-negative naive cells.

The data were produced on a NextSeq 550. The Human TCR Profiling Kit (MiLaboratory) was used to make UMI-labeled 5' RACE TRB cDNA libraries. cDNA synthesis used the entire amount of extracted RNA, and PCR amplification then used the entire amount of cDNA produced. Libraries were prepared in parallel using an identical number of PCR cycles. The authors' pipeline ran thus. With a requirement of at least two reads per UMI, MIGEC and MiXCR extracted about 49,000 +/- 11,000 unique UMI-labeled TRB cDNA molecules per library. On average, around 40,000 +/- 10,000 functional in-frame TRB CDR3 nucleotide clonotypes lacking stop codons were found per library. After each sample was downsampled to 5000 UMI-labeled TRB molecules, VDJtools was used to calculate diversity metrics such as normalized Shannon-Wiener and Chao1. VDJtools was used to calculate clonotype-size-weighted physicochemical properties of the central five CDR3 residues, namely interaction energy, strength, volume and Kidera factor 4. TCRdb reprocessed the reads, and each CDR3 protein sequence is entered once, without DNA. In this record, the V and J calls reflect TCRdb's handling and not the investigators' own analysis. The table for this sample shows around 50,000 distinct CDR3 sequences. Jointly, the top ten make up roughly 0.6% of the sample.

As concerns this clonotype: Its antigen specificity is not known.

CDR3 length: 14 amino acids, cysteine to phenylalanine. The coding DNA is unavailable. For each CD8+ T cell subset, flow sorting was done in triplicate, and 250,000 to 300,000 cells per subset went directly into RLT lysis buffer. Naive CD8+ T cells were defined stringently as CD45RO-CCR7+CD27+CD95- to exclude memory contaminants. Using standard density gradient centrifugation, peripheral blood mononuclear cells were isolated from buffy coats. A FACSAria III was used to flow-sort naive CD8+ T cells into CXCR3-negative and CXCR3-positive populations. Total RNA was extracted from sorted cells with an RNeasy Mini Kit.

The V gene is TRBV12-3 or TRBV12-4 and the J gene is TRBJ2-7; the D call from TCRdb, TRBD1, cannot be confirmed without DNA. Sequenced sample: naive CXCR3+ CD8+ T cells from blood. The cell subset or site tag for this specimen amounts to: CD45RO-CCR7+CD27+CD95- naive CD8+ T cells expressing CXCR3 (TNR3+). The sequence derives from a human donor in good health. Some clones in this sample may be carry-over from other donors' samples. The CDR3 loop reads CASSTGGSSYEQYF.